One and the same sample provided the 24 T cell receptor beta chains below, sequenced in a study of T cells in Graves' hyperthyroidism and ophthalmopathy. RNA transcripts served as the template for amplifying TCR beta CDR3 regions. The HTBI primer set drove a first-round RT-PCR of the TCR CDR3. In TCRdb, the multiplex PCR reads were re-called with MiXCR into one record per CDR3 protein. The data contain some 570,000 distinct CDR3 sequences, approximately 17% of them singletons. Sequenced: blood. These receptor sequences come from a young woman with Graves' ophthalmopathy.

This clonotype was seen ten or more times. J is TRBJ2-3 and V is TRBV27; weak D call: TRBD1 (5 bases). In germline, CDR1 is MNHEY, CDR2 SMNVEV (reference sequence). This CDR3 contains 13 residues. V was clipped by 5 bases and J by 3 bases, with 9 bases between them. The CDR3 DNA reads as TGTGCCAGCAGTACCCAGGGTACAGATACGCAGTATTTT. This gives the protein CASSTQGTDTQYF.

This clonotype was seen repeatedly, ten times or more. The chain uses TRBV30 and TRBJ2-7, with D hard to call. The germline V gene encodes CDR1 GTSNPN and CDR2 SVGIG (reference sequence). This CDR3 region has 14 residues. V was cut by 2 bases and J by 2 bases, with 13 bases left in between. The CDR3 bases are TGTGCCTGGAGTCCCCCTGGCCCCCCCTACGAGCAGTACTTC. Encoded protein: CAWSPPGPPYEQYF.

The chain employs TRBV5-1 and TRBJ2-7; 13 bases agree with TRBD2. Germline V lookup: CDR1 SGHRS, CDR2 YFSETQ. The CDR3 loop spans 16 amino acids. The ends lost 4 bases at V and 0 bases at J; junction bases unmatched: 4. The CDR3: CASSPGTSGNSYEQYF. CDR3 nucleotides: TGCGCCAGCAGCCCCGGGACTAGCGGGAACTCCTACGAGCAGTACTTC.

This clonotype has just a few counts. The CDR3 here is CASSRPQGAGGYTF. The DNA of the CDR3 is TGTGCCAGCAGCCGACCCCAGGGGGCGGGTGGCTACACCTTC. The J gene is TRBJ1-2, the V gene TRBV5-4, with TRBD1 matching over 8 bases. The CDR3 sequence is 14 residues long. V lost 4 bases to trimming and J lost 7 bases; unmatched junction nucleotides: 9. Germline V lookup: CDR1 SGHNT, CDR2 YYREEE (reference sequence).

This rearrangement joins TRBV14 to TRBJ2-2; TRBD2 is a possible D gene (5 bases). V was pared by 2 bases and J by 2 bases, with 12 bases between. CDR3 length equals 16 residues. CDR1 and CDR2 from the germline V gene are SGHDN and FVKESK. The CDR3 protein is CASSQIWRANTGELFF. CDR3 sequence (DNA): TGTGCCAGCAGCCAAATCTGGCGGGCTAACACCGGGGAGCTGTTTTTT.

This clonotype was detected only a few times. The chain joins TRBV30 to TRBJ1-2; D gene uncertain. Germline CDR1 reads GTSNPN; CDR2 reads SVGIG (reference sequence). The CDR3 is made up of 14 amino acids. Trimming cost V 0 bases and J 6 bases, with 14 bases left between them. Here the CDR3 DNA reads TGTGCCTGGAGTGTCAGTCCCGCCGGGCATGGCTACACCTTC. Its translation is CAWSVSPAGHGYTF.

The chain carries TRBV4-1 and TRBJ2-2, with a tentative D call TRBD2 (6 bases). V was trimmed by 1 base and J by 5 bases, leaving 11 bases between them. Per the germline V gene, CDR1 is MGHRA and CDR2 is YSYEKL. The CDR3 is 15 residues long. In DNA, the CDR3 is TGCGCCAGCAGCCAAGTGCGGGGCCGGACCGGGGAGCTGTTTTTT. Translated, it gives CASSQVRGRTGELFF.

The gene calls are TRBV6-1 and TRBJ2-7, with D uncertain. Germline CDR1 MNHNS, CDR2 SASEGT. CDR3 length: 13 residues. The V end lost 4 bases, the J end lost 0 bases, and 7 bases lay between the germline ends. This CDR3 reads CASSGYSSYEQYF. CDR3 nucleotide sequence: TGTGCCAGCAGTGGGTACAGCTCCTACGAGCAGTACTTC.

In this sample, this clonotype turned up a few times. The chain recombines TRBV7-9 with TRBJ2-3; D is unresolved. The V end was cut by 6 bases, the J end by 6 bases, with 10 bases between. Germline V gene lookup returns CDR1 SEHNR and CDR2 FQNEAQ (reference sequence). The CDR3 has 12 amino acids. CDR3 residues: CASRPIGDTQYF. CDR3 in DNA: TGTGCCAGCAGACCTATCGGGGATACGCAGTATTTT. The full variable domain, in which reference TRBV7-9 and TRBJ2-3 provide the parts outside the CDR3, is DTGVSQNPRHKITKRGQNVTFRCDPISEHNRLYWYRQTLGQGPEFLTYFQNEAQLEKSRLLSDRFSAERPKGSFSTLEIQRTEQGDSAMYLCASRPIGDTQYFGPGTRLTVL.

The V gene is TRBV27, the J gene TRBJ1-6; D is possibly TRBD1 (6 bases). Deletions cut 5 bases from V and 9 bases from J, with 11 bases between. Germline lookup yields CDR1 MNHEY and CDR2 SMNVEV (reference sequence). The CDR3 has 13 amino acids. The CDR3 nucleotides read TGTGCCAGCAGTACAGGGAAGGGTTCACCCCTCCACTTT. Its protein product is CASSTGKGSPLHF.

The chain employs TRBV6-1 and TRBJ2-3; 9 bases fit TRBD2. The CDR3 consists of 16 residues. CDR1 and CDR2 (germline): MNHNS, SASEGT. J gave up 8 bases and V 2 bases, and 11 bases lay outside the gene matches. In nucleotides, the CDR3 is TGTGCCAGCAGTGAATACCAGGGTAGCGGGAGTGGTACGCAGTATTTT. It translates to CASSEYQGSGSGTQYF.

The rearrangement links TRBV15 to TRBJ2-7; the D gene could be TRBD1 or TRBD2 (5 bases each). The germline gives CDR1 LNHNV, CDR2 YYDKDF (reference sequence). This CDR3 has 17 amino acids. The ends were cut back, 3 bases at V and 2 bases at J, with 20 bases in the middle. The CDR3 is CATSRVSGTDLTYEQYF. As DNA, the CDR3 is TGTGCCACCAGCAGGGTCTCCGGGACCGATCTTACCTACGAGCAGTACTTC.

The CDR3 coding sequence is TGTGCCAGCAGTTCGGGGGGGCAGGGCAATGAAAAACTGTTTTTT. This sequence encodes CASSSGGQGNEKLFF. The V call is TRBV28, the J call TRBJ1-4; D possibly corresponds to TRBD1 (6 bases). V was pared by 4 bases and J by 5 bases, with 14 bases between. From germline, CDR1 is MDHEN and CDR2 SYDVKM. The CDR3 spans 15 residues.

The chain links TRBV7-3 to TRBJ2-2, with D possibly TRBD2 on 5 matching bases. The ends were cut back, 5 bases at V and 7 bases at J, with 11 bases in the middle. The germline CDR1 and CDR2 sequences are SGHTA and FQGTGA. The CDR3 is 13 residues long. CDR3 loop: CASSRVEGGELFF. CDR3 nucleotide sequence: TGTGCCAGCAGCCGAGTAGAGGGCGGGGAGCTGTTTTTT.

This clonotype was observed at least ten times. The J gene is TRBJ1-2, the V gene TRBV30, with TRBD1 matching over 7 bases. The CDR3 extends over 12 amino acids. The germline V gene encodes CDR1 GTSNPN and CDR2 SVGIG (reference sequence). V was pared by 5 bases and J by 5 bases, with 5 bases of the junction left unmatched. The CDR3 reads CAWRDRVYGYTF. CDR3 in DNA: TGTGCCTGGCGTGACAGGGTATATGGCTACACCTTC.

This clonotype has at least ten counts. The chain joins TRBV27 to TRBJ2-7; 8 bases fit TRBD1. Germline V gene data show CDR1 as MNHEY and CDR2 as SMNVEV (reference sequence). The V gene end was trimmed by 6 bases and the J gene end by 2 bases; junction bases not matched to a gene: 6. The CDR3 sequence is 14 residues long. The CDR3: CASRLGTGPYEQYF. Written as DNA, the CDR3 is TGTGCCAGCAGGCTCGGGACAGGCCCCTACGAGCAGTACTTC.

This clonotype was seen only a few times. The chain combines TRBV28 with TRBJ2-2; D not resolved. From germline, CDR1 is MDHEN and CDR2 SYDVKM. The CDR3 is 12 residues long. Trimming removed 4 bases from V and 6 bases from J, with 6 bases in between. The CDR3 is CASSSGSGELFF. The CDR3 coding sequence is TGTGCCAGCAGTTCAGGATCCGGGGAGCTGTTTTTT.

This clonotype was picked up a small number of times. This chain joins TRBV29-1 and TRBJ1-2, with D unresolved. The CDR3 has 14 residues. Per germline, CDR1 SQVTM and CDR2 ANQGSEA. Trimming cost V 1 base and J 4 bases, with 13 bases left between them. Here the CDR3 reads CSVEVAASTYGYTF. The CDR3 DNA reads as TGCAGCGTTGAAGTGGCAGCTTCCACCTATGGCTACACCTTC.

The chain joins TRBV20-1 to TRBJ2-7; 15 positions agree with TRBD2. The germline V gene has CDR1 DFQATT and CDR2 SNEGSKA (reference sequence). Unmatched junction bases numbered 6, after V lost 3 bases and J lost 0 bases. The CDR3 is 17 amino acids. The CDR3 sequence: CSASRTSGGAFSYEQYF. CDR3 DNA sequence: TGCAGTGCTAGCCGGACTAGCGGGGGGGCTTTCTCCTACGAGCAGTACTTC.

In this sample, this clonotype turned up a few times. V gene TRBV19 combines with J gene TRBJ1-1; the D gene is possibly TRBD1 (5 bases). Trimming took 8 bases from V and 3 from J, leaving 16 bases between them. Germline V gene data show CDR1 as LNHDA and CDR2 as SQIVND (reference sequence). This CDR3 contains 14 residues. The CDR3 nucleotides read TGTGCCAGTGAGTTGGGGATGGGGCACACTGAAGCTTTCTTT. Translation gives CASELGMGHTEAFF.

This clonotype was observed a few times. This chain uses TRBV19 with TRBJ2-1; D is perhaps TRBD1 or TRBD2 (5 bases each). CDR1 LNHDA and CDR2 SQIVND come from the germline V gene (reference sequence). The CDR3 extends over 16 amino acids. V was clipped by 5 bases and J by 7 bases, with 21 bases between them. The CDR3 sequence is CASSPLPPGRQNEQFF. In DNA, the CDR3 is TGTGCCAGTAGTCCCCTGCCTCCGGGACGGCAGAATGAGCAGTTCTTC.

This clonotype was seen repeatedly, ten times or more. The chain is built from TRBV7-3 and TRBJ1-1; possible D gene TRBD1, 6 bases. The CDR3 is made up of 15 amino acids. V shed 5 bases and J shed 3 bases, with 16 bases lying between them. Germline CDR1 and CDR2: SGHTA and FQGTGA. CDR3 in amino acids: CASSPTGTRDTEAFF. Written as DNA, the CDR3 is TGTGCCAGCAGCCCAACAGGGACTCGGGACACTGAAGCTTTCTTT. Full variable domain (remainder filled in from reference TRBV7-3 and TRBJ1-1): GAGVSQTPSNKVTEKGKYVELRCDPISGHTALYWYRQSLGQGPEFLIYFQGTGAADDSGLPNDRFFAVRPEGSVSTLKIQRTERGDSAVYLCASSPTGTRDTEAFFGQGTRLTVV.

This chain uses TRBV12-3 or TRBV12-4 with TRBJ1-2; 7 positions agree with TRBD1. CDR3 length: 12 residues. Trimming cost V 6 bases and J 8 bases; bases outside gene matches: 6. CDR3 sequence: CASSPADRGYTF. Here the CDR3 DNA reads TGTGCCAGCAGCCCAGCGGACAGGGGCTACACCTTC.

In its sample, this clonotype was seen many times. V and J are TRBV28 and TRBJ1-5; 7 nucleotides agree with TRBD1. V shed 5 bases and J 5 bases; nucleotides not matched to a gene: 3. The germline gives CDR1 MDHEN, CDR2 SYDVKM. This CDR3 is built from 13 residues. The CDR3 protein is CASSRDSHQPQHF. In DNA, the CDR3 is TGTGCCAGCAGTCGGGACAGCCATCAGCCCCAGCATTTT.